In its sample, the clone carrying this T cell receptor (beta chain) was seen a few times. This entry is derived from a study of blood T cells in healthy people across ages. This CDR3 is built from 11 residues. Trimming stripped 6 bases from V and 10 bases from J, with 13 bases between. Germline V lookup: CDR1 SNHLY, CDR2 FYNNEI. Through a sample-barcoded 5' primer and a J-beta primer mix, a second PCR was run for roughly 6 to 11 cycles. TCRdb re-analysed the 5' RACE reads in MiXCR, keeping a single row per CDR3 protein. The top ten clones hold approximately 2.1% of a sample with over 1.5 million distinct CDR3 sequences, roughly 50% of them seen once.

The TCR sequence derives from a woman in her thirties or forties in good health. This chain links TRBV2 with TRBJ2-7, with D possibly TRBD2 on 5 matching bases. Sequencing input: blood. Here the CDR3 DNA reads TGTGCCAGCAGCACCAGACGGGGTCAGTACTTC. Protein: CASSTRRGQYF. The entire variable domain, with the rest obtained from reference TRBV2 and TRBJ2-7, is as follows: EPEVTQTPSHQVTQMGQEVILRCVPISNHLYFYWYRQILGQKVEFLVSFYNNEISEKSEIFDDQFSVERPDGSNFTLKIRSTKLEDSAMYFCASSTRRGQYFGPGTRLTVT.